This TCR beta chain was captured in a study of blood T cell repertoires in COVID-19. Using immunoSEQ multiplex PCR, the repertoire was profiled, and TCRdb retains in-frame clones only, with some absent. This table holds approximately 140,000 clones, 82% found once. V was trimmed by 0 bases and J by 2 bases, leaving 10 bases between them. Germline lookup yields CDR1 SGDLS and CDR2 YYNGEE. CDR3 length equals 15 residues. The gene calls are TRBV9 and TRBJ2-3; no firm D call. This receptor was obtained from a human donor with acute or convalescent COVID-19. The donor label of this sample is uncertain. The sample comprised peripheral blood. CDR3 sequence reads: CASSVVPQNTDTQYF. As DNA, the CDR3 is TGTGCCAGCAGCGTAGTTCCCCAAAACACAGATACGCAGTATTTT.